The 14 T cell receptor beta chains given below trace back to one sample, sequenced in a study of liver allograft versus peripheral blood T cells. Study summary: Recipients' peripheral blood T cell receptor repertoires were compared with those in transplanted livers.

TCRdb analysed the reads with MiXCR anew, one entry per CDR3 protein. The sample contains around 2,900 distinct CDR3 sequences, roughly 17% of which appear only once. All receptors derive from a human patient who had a liver transplant. Some of these T cells may belong to the graft donor.

This clonotype is medium-sized within its sample. V and J are TRBV7-9 and TRBJ2-6, with D perhaps matching TRBD1 or TRBD2 (6 bases each). The germline CDR1 and CDR2 sequences are SEHNR and FQNEAQ (reference sequence). The length of the CDR3 is 16 residues. With 1 base removed from V and 2 bases from J, the gap between germline ends came to 9 bases. In nucleotides, the CDR3 is TGTGCCAGCAGCTTAGTCCGGGGGCCTGGGGCCAACGTCCTGACTTTC. It encodes CASSLVRGPGANVLTF.

By proportion, this clonotype is medium-sized. V and J are TRBV6-5 and TRBJ2-1; possibly TRBD1 for D (5 bases). Trimming took 5 bases from V and 10 from J, leaving 21 bases between them. The CDR3 length is 15 residues. Germline lookup yields CDR1 MNHEY and CDR2 SVGAGI. CDR3 bases: TGTGCCAGCAGTCCCATCAGGGTGTCTCAAGGGGAGCAGTTCTTC. This sequence encodes CASSPIRVSQGEQFF.

By sample share, this clonotype is large. This sequence joins TRBV29-1 and TRBJ2-6, with unresolved D. Germline V gene sequence: CDR1 SQVTM, CDR2 ANQGSEA. The CDR3 length is 15 residues. Trimming took 7 bases from V and 0 from J, leaving 13 bases between them. The chain's CDR3 is CSALTGFSGANVLTF. The CDR3 DNA reads as TGCAGCGCTCTGACCGGCTTCTCTGGGGCCAACGTCCTGACTTTC.

Points on this clonotype: The junction shows a germline mismatch at one end, possibly a read error. The V gene is TRBV3-1, the J gene TRBJ1-5; D unclear. The CDR3 runs to 18 residues. CDR1 LGHDT and CDR2 YNNKEL come from the germline V gene (reference sequence). CDR3 sequence (DNA): TGTGCCAACAGCCGCTCCTTACGGACTGGGTTTGCCCAAGAGCCCCAGCATTTT. Residues: CANSRSLRTGFAQEPQHF.

This clonotype turned up a few times. The chain links TRBV19 to TRBJ2-5; TRBD1 matches 8 bases. This CDR3 spans 13 amino acids. Germline CDR1 is LNHDA and CDR2 is SQIVND (reference sequence). Unmatched junction bases numbered 4, after V lost 5 bases and J lost 5 bases. CDR3 in DNA: TGTGCCAGTAGTGCACAGGGGGTTGAGACCCAGTACTTC. Encoded protein: CASSAQGVETQYF.

Within the sample, this clonotype is medium-sized. The chain links TRBV6-2 or TRBV6-3 to TRBJ1-2; D is perhaps TRBD1 (5 bases). The length of the CDR3 is 15 residues. The V and J ends lost 6 bases and 0 bases respectively, with 14 bases between them. Germline assignment: CDR1 MNHEY and CDR2 SVGEGT. The CDR3 loop is CASSIQGLANYGYTF. DNA of the CDR3: TGTGCCAGCAGCATCCAGGGATTAGCTAACTATGGCTACACCTTC.

The chain links TRBV20-1 to TRBJ2-7; TRBD2 agrees at 11 bases. Per the germline V gene, CDR1 is DFQATT and CDR2 is SNEGSKA (reference sequence). The CDR3 sequence is 13 residues long. The V segment lost 5 bases and the J segment 2 bases; nucleotides outside the gene matches: 2. Here the CDR3 DNA reads TGCAGTGCTGATAGCGGGAGGGCCTACGAGCAGTACTTC. It is translated as CSADSGRAYEQYF.

The genes are TRBV25-1 and TRBJ1-5; 8 bases are shared with TRBD1. CDR3 size: 16 residues. Germline V gene sequence: CDR1 MGHDK, CDR2 SYGVNS. Trimming cost V 4 bases and J 4 bases; bases outside gene matches: 9. Written as DNA, the CDR3 is TGTGCCAGCAGTGCCCGGGCAGGGGGCTATAATCAGCCCCAGCATTTT. Translation: CASSARAGGYNQPQHF.

This clonotype occurred a few times. V is TRBV2 and J is TRBJ1-3; D not resolved. The CDR3 length is 14 residues. The germline V and J ends were trimmed by 5 bases and 0 bases, with 8 bases remaining between them. Germline values: CDR1 SNHLY, CDR2 FYNNEI. The CDR3: CASSRTASGNTIYF. The CDR3 DNA reads TGTGCCAGCAGTAGGACGGCCTCTGGAAACACCATATATTTT.

By sample share, this clonotype is medium-sized. The rearrangement joins TRBV19 to TRBJ2-3, with TRBD2 identical over 9 bases. V lost 5 bases, J lost 1 base, and 4 bases stayed unmatched. CDR3 size: 15 residues. Looked up from germline, CDR1 is LNHDA and CDR2 is SQIVND (reference sequence). CDR3 loop: CASSSLAGRTDTQYF. The CDR3 nucleotides are TGTGCCAGTAGTTCCCTAGCGGGGCGCACAGATACGCAGTATTTT.

By sample fraction, this clonotype is large. The chain combines TRBV18 with TRBJ1-5; D not certain. This CDR3 spans 16 amino acids. The germline V and J ends were trimmed by 0 bases and 2 bases, with 11 bases remaining between them. Germline lookup yields CDR1 KGHSH and CDR2 LQKENI. The CDR3 is CASSPPGAGGNQPQHF. The CDR3 nucleotides read TGTGCCAGCTCACCACCTGGAGCAGGCGGCAATCAGCCCCAGCATTTT.

By its share, this clonotype is medium-sized (0.01 to 0.1%). The chain combines TRBV5-6 with TRBJ2-7; D is unresolved. The CDR3 contains 13 residues. V was clipped by 0 bases and J by 2 bases, with 6 bases between them. Germline V gene sequence: CDR1 SGHDT, CDR2 YYEEEE. The CDR3, as DNA: TGTGCCAGCAGCTTGGCGGCAGCCTACGAGCAGTACTTC. Its protein product is CASSLAAAYEQYF. Combining the CDR3 with reference TRBV5-6 and TRBJ2-7 gives the whole variable domain DAGVTQSPTHLIKTRGQQVTLRCSPKSGHDTVSWYQQALGQGPQFIFQYYEEEERQRGNFPDRFSGHQFPNYSSELNVNALLLGDSALYLCASSLAAAYEQYFGPGTRLTVT.

This clonotype was seen a handful of times. This chain joins TRBV5-1 and TRBJ1-2; TRBD1 aligns across 9 bases. Germline V gene sequence: CDR1 SGHRS, CDR2 YFSETQ. V lost 0 bases, J lost 8 bases, and 5 bases stayed unmatched. The CDR3 extends over 14 amino acids. CDR3 in amino acids: CASSLDRGRLGYTF. CDR3 DNA: TGCGCCAGCAGCTTGGACAGGGGGCGCCTGGGCTACACCTTC.

This clonotype is classed as medium-sized. The V call is TRBV28, the J call TRBJ2-7, with D possibly called TRBD1 or TRBD2 (6 bases each). Looked up from germline, CDR1 is MDHEN and CDR2 is SYDVKM. The V end was cut by 6 bases, the J end by 3 bases, with 12 bases between. This CDR3 has 13 residues. This CDR3 reads CASRTGARYEQYF. DNA for the CDR3: TGTGCCAGCAGGACGGGGGCACGCTACGAGCAGTACTTC.